These T cell receptor beta chains were read from a single sample in a study of blood T cell repertoires in COVID-19. Using immunoSEQ multiplex PCR, the repertoire was profiled, and TCRdb retains in-frame clones only, with some absent. Here the sample spans more than 200,000 clones, under 90% being singletons. Material: peripheral blood. These receptor sequences come from a man aged 45-60 years with COVID-19, enrolled during active disease. The CDR3 runs from the conserved cysteine through the conserved F or W. D genes are given only for firm matches. Expanded clones get a size class; other rows say once, few or many, or leave the size out.

TRBD1 TRBJ1-5 - TRBV29-1 TGCAGCGTTGATACAGGGGGCGGAAAGCCCCAGCATTTT CSVDTGGGKPQHF
TRBD2 TRBJ2-7 - TRBV14 TGTGCCAGCAGCCCCCTAGGGTTAAGCGGGAGCTTCTACGAGCAGTACTTC CASSPLGLSGSFYEQYF
- TRBJ2-7 - TRBV6-5 TGTGCCAGCAGTCGGGGTTCCTACGAGCAGTACTTC CASSRGSYEQYF
- TRBJ1-4 once TRBV25-1 TGTGCCAGCAGTGATTTTGGGGAGACAACTAATGAAAAACTGTTTTTT CASSDFGETTNEKLFF
- TRBJ1-6 - TRBV27 TGTGCCATCGCGAGTGGGGGGAATTCACCCCTCCACTTT CAIASGGNSPLHF
TRBD2 TRBJ2-7 once TRBV27 TGTGCCAGCAGTCTTAGCGGGAGCAGGTACGAGCAGTACTTC CASSLSGSRYEQYF
TRBD1 TRBJ1-6 - TRBV5-4 TGTGCCAGCAGCTTGGATTTCGGCAGGGGGTCACCCCTCCACTTT CASSLDFGRGSPLHF
TRBD1 TRBJ1-5 - TRBV19 TGTGCCAGTAGGGCCGGGACAGGGGAAAGTCAGCCCCAGCATTTT CASRAGTGESQPQHF
TRBD2 TRBJ2-3 - TRBV2 TGTGCCAGCAGACGGAGACTAGCGGGGGCCTCAACAGATACGCAGTATTTT CASRRRLAGASTDTQYF
- TRBJ1-2 few TRBV6-2/TRBV6-3 TGTGCCAGCAGTTATAGCGTGACGGAAGCTAACTATGGCTACACCTTC CASSYSVTEANYGYTF
TRBD1 TRBJ1-1 - TRBV11-2 TGTGCCAGCAGCGTGAGGGGGACAGGGGGATTCTCTGAAGCTTTCTTT CASSVRGTGGFSEAFF
- TRBJ1-4 many TRBV7-6 TGTGCCAGCAGCGCGGGGGCAGAACGGTTTACTGAAAAACTGTTTTTT CASSAGAERFTEKLFF
- TRBJ1-5 - TRBV3-1/TRBV3-2 TGTGCCAGCAGAAGCGGGAGTCCTTATAGCAATCAGCCCCAGCATTTT CASRSGSPYSNQPQHF
- TRBJ2-1 - TRBV11-2 TGTGCCAGCGGACCGGGGTTGGCCTTCATCCAGCAGTTCTTC CASGPGLAFIQQFF
TRBD2 TRBJ2-1 - TRBV5-4 TGTGCCAGCAGCCACGGGCGGGAGTACAATGAGCAGTTCTTC CASSHGREYNEQFF
TRBD1 TRBJ1-4 - TRBV10-2 TGCGCCAGCGGGGACAGGGGTGAGAAACTGTTTTTT CASGDRGEKLFF
TRBD2 TRBJ2-1 - TRBV3-1/TRBV3-2 TGTGCCAGCAGCCAACTAGCGGGGGTTTACAATGAGCAGTTCTTC CASSQLAGVYNEQFF
- TRBJ1-5 - TRBV30 TGTGCCTGGAGTAACGTCGGGGGGGCGAATCAGCCCCAGCATTTT CAWSNVGGANQPQHF
- TRBJ2-3 - TRBV6-6 TGTGCCAGCAGTCCGGGGGATTGGGTGTTCGGTGCTAGTCCCCACACAGATACGCAGTATTTT CASSPGDWVFGASPHTDTQYF
TRBD1 TRBJ1-2 - TRBV3-1/TRBV3-2 TGTGCCAGCACCCAAGGGACAGGGGGCTACTATGGCTACACCTTC CASTQGTGGYYGYTF
TRBD2 TRBJ2-7 few TRBV4-1 TGCGCCAGCAGCCAAGGGGCTTCTGGGGAGGGATCCTACGAGCAGTACTTC CASSQGASGEGSYEQYF
TRBD1 TRBJ2-7 - TRBV7-9 TGTGCCAGCAGCTTCGGGGACAGGGTGGAAGAGCAGTACTTC CASSFGDRVEEQYF
- TRBJ1-6 - TRBV3-1/TRBV3-2 TGTGCCAGCAGCGCCGGACTATCCAATTCACCCCTCCACTTT CASSAGLSNSPLHF
- TRBJ2-5 - TRBV6-2/TRBV6-3 TGTGCCAGCAGTCACCAGGGCACCCAGTACTTC CASSHQGTQYF
TRBD1 TRBJ2-7 - TRBV28 TGTGCCAGCAGTAAAAGGCTCCCCGGGACAGGGATAGGAGAGCAGTACTTC CASSKRLPGTGIGEQYF
TRBD1 TRBJ2-7 - TRBV5-1 TGCGCCAGCAGTCTGGACAGGACCCTCGAGCAGTACTTC CASSLDRTLEQYF
TRBD1 TRBJ1-5 few TRBV28 TGTGCCAGCAGTACCGGACAGGTCAGGCAGCCCCAGCATTTT CASSTGQVRQPQHF
TRBD1 TRBJ1-3 - TRBV28 TGTGCCAGCAGACCTAACGACAGGGATGGAAACACCATATATTTT CASRPNDRDGNTIYF
- TRBJ1-3 - TRBV9 TGTGCCAGCAGCCTCTCTGGAAACACCATATATTTT CASSLSGNTIYF
- TRBJ2-3 few TRBV5-1 TGCGCCAGCAGCTTGCAAACTAGCACAGATACGCAGTATTTT CASSLQTSTDTQYF
TRBD2 TRBJ2-2 once TRBV7-9 TGTGCCAGCAGCCTCGAGGGAGGGATAGACACCGGGGAGCTGTTTTTT CASSLEGGIDTGELFF
TRBD1 TRBJ1-1 - TRBV6-5 TGTGCCAGCAGCCGGGACAGGGTTAAAAGTGAAGCTTTCTTT CASSRDRVKSEAFF
TRBD2 TRBJ2-5 - TRBV11-2 TGTGCCAGCAGCTTAGCTAGCGGGAGTATTGAGACCCAGTACTTC CASSLASGSIETQYF
- TRBJ2-7 - TRBV19 TGTGCCAGTAGTATAAGTTCAGGGCTCTCCTACGAGCAGTACTTC CASSISSGLSYEQYF
- TRBJ1-2 - TRBV5-6 TGTGCCAGCAGTGGGGCCAACTTTGGCTACACCTTC CASSGANFGYTF
TRBD2 TRBJ2-7 - TRBV27 TGTGCCAGCAGACTAGCGGGAGAGGTTTTCCACGAGCAGTACTTC CASRLAGEVFHEQYF
- TRBJ1-6 - TRBV3-1/TRBV3-2 TGTGCCAGCAGCCCCGAGAGCTCCTATAATTCACCCCTCCACTTT CASSPESSYNSPLHF
- TRBJ1-1 once TRBV5-1 TGCGCCAGCAGCGTGACAGGAACTGAAGCTTTCTTT CASSVTGTEAFF
- TRBJ2-7 - TRBV12-1 TGTGCCAGCAGCTCAGGGGGGCAGGACAGTTCCTACGAGCAGTACTTC CASSSGGQDSSYEQYF
TRBD1 TRBJ1-5 - TRBV18 TGTGCCAGCTCACAGGACAGGAGCAATCAGCCCCAGCATTTT CASSQDRSNQPQHF
- TRBJ1-1 once TRBV7-2 TGTGCCAGCAGCTTAAGCAGGGGTAAGACTGAAGCTTTCTTT CASSLSRGKTEAFF
TRBD1 TRBJ2-7 - TRBV5-5 TGTGCCAGCAGCCCCACGACAGGGGTGGACGAGCAGTACTTC CASSPTTGVDEQYF
- TRBJ1-1 - TRBV29-1 TGCAGCGTTGAACGGGTGATGAACACTGAAGCTTTCTTT CSVERVMNTEAFF
- TRBJ2-7 - TRBV5-8 TGTGCCAGCAGCTCCCTAGACGAGCAGTACTTC CASSSLDEQYF
TRBD2 TRBJ2-2 - TRBV19 TGTGCCAGCATAGGGACTAGCGGGACGAACACCGGGGAGCTGTTTTTT CASIGTSGTNTGELFF
- TRBJ1-2 - TRBV19 TGTGCCAGTAGTGACCGGGACACCGGTTGGTATGGCTACACCTTC CASSDRDTGWYGYTF
- TRBJ1-1 - TRBV6-6 TGTGCCAGCAGCCCTTGGGGCGCGGGGGGTGCTGAAGCTTTCTTT CASSPWGAGGAEAFF
- TRBJ1-1 - TRBV24-1 TGTGCCACCAGTGATTCCAACGAGGCGGAGCCGAAGGAAGCTTTCTTT CATSDSNEAEPKEAFF
TRBD1 TRBJ1-5 - TRBV19 TGTGCCAGTAGGGGACAGGGGGCGAGCAATCAGCCCCAGCATTTT CASRGQGASNQPQHF
- TRBJ2-7 - TRBV5-1 TGCGCCAGCAGCGGGGTGGAAGCGGTATCCTACGAGCAGTACTTC CASSGVEAVSYEQYF
TRBD1 TRBJ2-7 - TRBV15 TGTGCCACCAGCAGAGCCCGGGACAGAAACTCCTACGAGCAGTACTTC CATSRARDRNSYEQYF
- TRBJ2-1 - TRBV7-9 TGTGCCAGCAGCTTAGCCGGACAGCCTCACTCCTACAATGAGCAGTTCTTC CASSLAGQPHSYNEQFF
- TRBJ1-4 - TRBV4-2 TGTGCCAGCAGCCAAGGAGACGGGGTTGAAAAACTGTTTTTT CASSQGDGVEKLFF
TRBD1 TRBJ1-4 - TRBV27 TGTGCCAGCAGTTCACAGGGGCGTACCGAAAAACTGTTTTTT CASSSQGRTEKLFF
TRBD2 TRBJ2-1 once TRBV5-1 TGCGCCAGCAGCTCCTCACCGGGACTAGCGGGCCCAGAGCAGTTCTTC CASSSSPGLAGPEQFF
- TRBJ1-1 - TRBV6-6 TGTGCCAGCAGTTACCGGGACACCTACACTGAAGCTTTCTTT CASSYRDTYTEAFF
TRBD1 TRBJ1-5 - TRBV30 TGTGCCTGGAGTGAGGGGGCTTGGCAGCCCCAGCATTTT CAWSEGAWQPQHF
TRBD1 TRBJ1-3 - TRBV7-9 TGTGCCAGCAGCTTAGGGGTCCCTGTCAGGGGGCGACGTGGAAACACCATATATTTT CASSLGVPVRGRRGNTIYF
TRBD1 TRBJ1-4 once TRBV6-5 TGTGCCAGCAGACAACGGGACAGGGGCAGTGAAAAACTGTTTTTT CASRQRDRGSEKLFF
- TRBJ1-6 - TRBV19 TGCGCAACCCGCTCGGGCCAGGGAGGGAATTCACCCCTCCACTTT CATRSGQGGNSPLHF